The 29 T cell receptor beta chains reported below all come from one sample, sequenced in a study of blood T cell repertoires in COVID-19. Some clones are missing from TCRdb's copy, which holds only in-frame ones; the method was immunoSEQ multiplex PCR. Among fewer than 400,000 clones listed, roughly 89% were seen once. The sequenced sample consisted of PBMCs or T cells enriched from blood (not recorded which). The receptors stem from a woman in her forties or fifties who had recovered from COVID-19.

This chain links TRBV5-1 with TRBJ1-1, with TRBD1 matching 12 bases. Per the germline V gene, CDR1 is SGHRS and CDR2 is YFSETQ. CDR3 size: 14 residues. V lost 7 bases to trimming and J lost 6 bases; unmatched junction nucleotides: 7. The CDR3 loop is CASGRGQGASEAFF. CDR3 bases: TGCGCCAGCGGGCGGGGACAGGGGGCCTCTGAAGCTTTCTTT.

This clone has a handful of counts. This chain uses TRBV25-1 with TRBJ1-6; 7 nucleotides match TRBD1. Germline values: CDR1 MGHDK, CDR2 SYGVNS. The CDR3 loop spans 13 amino acids. After removal of 7 bases from V and 9 bases from J, the junction contained 6 bases not matched to a gene. This CDR3 is CASIAPGGSPLHF. CDR3 nucleotide sequence: TGTGCCAGCATCGCACCAGGGGGTTCACCCCTCCACTTT.

This chain connects TRBV11-2 to TRBJ2-5, with 7 bases fitting TRBD1. Per germline, CDR1 SGHAT and CDR2 FQNNGV. Trimming cost V 1 base and J 4 bases; bases outside gene matches: 9. This CDR3 has 16 residues. The CDR3 is CASSLGDSAPVETQYF. CDR3 in DNA: TGTGCCAGCAGCTTAGGGGACAGTGCCCCGGTAGAGACCCAGTACTTC.

The chain's CDR3 is CAISVGTNTEAFF. In DNA, the CDR3 is TGTGCCATCAGTGTGGGCACGAACACTGAAGCTTTCTTT. The V and J genes are TRBV10-3 and TRBJ1-1; D is undetermined. The CDR3 is 13 residues long. The V end lost 4 bases, the J end lost 1 base, and 7 bases lay between the germline ends. The germline V gene has CDR1 ENHRY and CDR2 SYGVKD.

This chain uses TRBV18 with TRBJ2-7; 10 nucleotides align to TRBD1. Germline V lookup: CDR1 KGHSH, CDR2 LQKENI. The CDR3 runs to 16 residues. Trimming took 3 bases from V and 4 from J; bases not matched to a gene: 9. The CDR3 is CASSPGAGQGNYEQYF. In nucleotides, the CDR3 is TGTGCCAGCTCACCGGGGGCGGGACAGGGGAATTACGAGCAGTACTTC.

This clone was seen a single time. This sequence joins TRBV7-2 and TRBJ2-7; 7 bases are shared with TRBD2. Germline V CDR1 and CDR2: SGHTA, FQGNSA. The CDR3 extends over 18 amino acids. V was clipped by 4 bases and J by 0 bases; unmatched bases: 15. The CDR3 here is CASSSPRRGSGVSYEQYF. Written as DNA, the CDR3 is TGTGCCAGCAGCTCCCCCCGGCGGGGAAGCGGGGTCTCCTACGAGCAGTACTTC.

The chain has TRBV20-1 and TRBJ2-4; TRBD1 is a possible D gene (6 bases). The germline gives CDR1 DFQATT, CDR2 SNEGSKA (reference sequence). Trimming shortened V by 5 bases and J by 6 bases, and 8 bases separated the two germline ends. There are 11 residues in the CDR3. The CDR3 DNA sequence: TGCAGTGCTGGACAGTCAAACATTCAGTACTTC. As protein: CSAGQSNIQYF.

For this clone: Within the sample, other DNA sequences also encode this same CDR3. CDR3 DNA sequence: TGTGCCAGCAGTCTCGGGTCCTACGAGCAGTACTTC. Translation gives CASSLGSYEQYF. The chain has TRBV12-3 or TRBV12-4 and TRBJ2-7; D unclear. V was shortened by 5 bases and J by 1 base, with 6 bases between the two germline ends. The CDR3 runs to 12 residues.

A remark on this clone: Other DNA sequences of this sample code for an identical CDR3. The chain is built from TRBV3-1 (or the pseudogene TRBV3-2) and TRBJ1-2, with D uncertain. Germline V lookup: CDR1 LGHDT, CDR2 YNNKEL (reference sequence). The CDR3 loop spans 13 amino acids. The V end was cut by 0 bases, the J end by 7 bases, with 9 bases between. This CDR3 reads CASSQETGSGYTF. The CDR3 DNA sequence: TGTGCCAGCAGCCAAGAAACGGGAAGTGGCTACACCTTC.

The chain couples TRBV6-5 to TRBJ1-1; D is perhaps TRBD1 (6 bases). The CDR3 extends over 13 amino acids. Germline loops: CDR1 MNHEY, CDR2 SVGAGI. V gave up 6 bases and J gave up 7 bases, with 15 bases separating them. CDR3 loop: CASRLGGAGEAFF. The CDR3 bases are TGTGCCAGCAGGTTGGGGGGGGCGGGTGAAGCTTTCTTT.

This chain links TRBV6-5 with TRBJ2-3, with no clear D. Trimming removed 7 bases from V and 2 bases from J, with 13 bases in between. The germline gives CDR1 MNHEY, CDR2 SVGAGI. The CDR3 has 14 amino acids. CDR3 bases: TGTGCCAGCACTCCCTCTCGCGCCACAGATACGCAGTATTTT. Protein: CASTPSRATDTQYF.

This chain connects TRBV29-1 to TRBJ1-3, with TRBD1 matching 7 bases. V trimming: 3 bases; J trimming: 4 bases; junction bases outside the gene matches: 3. The germline CDR1 and CDR2 sequences are SQVTM and ANQGSEA. This CDR3 contains 13 residues. This CDR3 is CSVEQGVGNTIYF. The CDR3 DNA sequence: TGCAGCGTTGAGCAGGGGGTCGGAAACACCATATATTTT.

For this clone: The junction departs from the called germline gene at one end, perhaps through a read error. The J gene is TRBJ1-1, the V gene TRBV12-3 or TRBV12-4; TRBD1 matches at 7 bases. The length of the CDR3 is 11 residues. CDR3 region: CASQAETGSAF. The CDR3, as DNA: TGTGCCAGCCAGGCCGAGACAGGGTCCGCTTTT.

V usage is TRBV27 and J usage is TRBJ1-2; possibly TRBD1 for D (6 bases). The CDR3 is 14 residues long. V was trimmed by 4 bases and J by 2 bases, leaving 11 bases between them. Germline V gene lookup returns CDR1 MNHEY and CDR2 SMNVEV (reference sequence). CDR3 sequence (DNA): TGTGCCAGCAGTTCCCCGAGGGGGAACTATGGCTACACCTTC. This translates into CASSSPRGNYGYTF.

The V call is TRBV6-5, the J call TRBJ1-1; a weak D match, TRBD1 (6 bases). V dropped 5 bases and J dropped 1 base, with 8 bases sitting between them. Germline assignment: CDR1 MNHEY and CDR2 SVGAGI. The CDR3 spans 13 residues. The CDR3 here is CASSPGQNTEAFF. CDR3 DNA: TGTGCCAGCAGTCCGGGACAGAACACTGAAGCTTTCTTT.

V is TRBV21-1 and J is TRBJ2-5; the table gives TRBD2 as D, unverified against the DNA. TRBV21-1 is an annotated pseudogene. This CDR3 has 18 amino acids. The DNA of the CDR3 is TGTGCCAGCAGCAAGTGGTCTAGCGGGGGGGCTGTTGGAGAGACCCAGTACTTC. This translates into CASSKWSSGGAVGETQYF.

The chain joins TRBV7-2 to TRBJ2-1; D is unresolved. Germline V gene lookup returns CDR1 SGHTA and CDR2 FQGNSA. Trimming removed 3 bases at V and 9 bases at J, with 12 bases between. CDR3 length equals 13 residues. CDR3 nucleotide sequence: TGTGCCAGCAGCTTTACACCTCAGGCTGAGCAGTTCTTC. This sequence encodes CASSFTPQAEQFF.

This chain connects TRBV2 to TRBJ1-2, with D possibly TRBD1 on 5 matching bases. CDR1 and CDR2 from the germline V gene are SNHLY and FYNNEI. This CDR3 contains 13 residues. The ends were cut back, 9 bases at V and 4 bases at J, with 15 bases in the middle. DNA of the CDR3: TGTGCCAGTAGAGCGACAGAGGCCTATGGCTACACCTTC. It codes for CASRATEAYGYTF.

The rearrangement uses TRBV5-1 and TRBJ2-2, with 7 bases that match TRBD2. The CDR3 totals 16 residues. Germline loops: CDR1 SGHRS, CDR2 YFSETQ. J lost 1 base, V lost 1 base, and 4 bases had no gene match. The CDR3 spells CASSLIAGVNTGELFF. The CDR3 bases are TGCGCCAGCAGCTTGATTGCGGGGGTGAACACCGGGGAGCTGTTTTTT.

The J gene is TRBJ1-5, the V gene TRBV7-8; no clear D. V was clipped by 5 bases and J by 0 bases, with 14 bases between them. This CDR3 spans 16 amino acids. Germline V lookup: CDR1 SGHVS, CDR2 FQNEAQ. The CDR3 sequence is CASSPTAGLSNQPQHF. In DNA form, the CDR3 reads TGTGCCAGCAGCCCAACCGCAGGACTTAGCAATCAGCCCCAGCATTTT.

This clone was recorded once. Here the CDR3 reads CASSFGTDFSEQYF. The CDR3, as DNA: TGTGCCAGCAGCTTCGGGACAGACTTTTCCGAGCAGTACTTC. This chain uses TRBV5-4 with TRBJ2-7; TRBD1 agrees at 7 bases. V lost 2 bases and J lost 6; bases outside the gene matches: 8. The CDR3 sequence is 14 residues long. Germline lookup yields CDR1 SGHNT and CDR2 YYREEE (reference sequence).

V usage is TRBV5-1 and J usage is TRBJ1-2; D is unresolved. From germline, CDR1 is SGHRS and CDR2 YFSETQ. This CDR3 contains 13 residues. V lost 5 bases, J lost 5 bases, and 13 bases lay in between. CDR3: CASRSGRGYGYTF. The DNA for the CDR3 is TGCGCCAGCAGATCCGGACGGGGATATGGCTACACCTTC.

This clone was seen a handful of times. J is TRBJ2-7 and V is TRBV6-6; TRBD2 matches 7 bases. CDR1 is MNHNY, CDR2 SVGAGI, per germline (reference sequence). Trimming cost V 2 bases and J 6 bases; bases outside gene matches: 10. This CDR3 region has 15 residues. CDR3 in DNA: TGTGCCAGCAGTTACGCCCTCAGCTCGGGGGGCGAGCAGTACTTC. It codes for CASSYALSSGGEQYF.

V is TRBV9 and J is TRBJ1-2; 7 nucleotides agree with TRBD1. The germline gives CDR1 SGDLS, CDR2 YYNGEE. The ends lost 3 bases at V and 7 bases at J; junction bases unmatched: 15. The CDR3 runs 16 residues. For the CDR3, the DNA is TGTGCCAGCAGCGCGACCCTGCACAGGGGCAGGGGTGGCTACACCTTC. Translated, it gives CASSATLHRGRGGYTF. Filled out from reference TRBV9 and TRBJ1-2, the complete variable domain reads DSGVTQTPKHLITATGQRVTLRCSPRSGDLSVYWYQQSLDQGLQFLIQYYNGEERAKGNILERFSAQQFPDLHSELNLSSLELGDSALYFCASSATLHRGRGGYTFGSGTRLTVV.

The rearrangement uses TRBV4-2 and TRBJ2-1, with TRBD2 matching over 12 bases. Germline assignment: CDR1 LGHNA and CDR2 YNFKEQ. This CDR3 has 16 amino acids. V gave up 5 bases and J gave up 7 bases; unmatched junction bases: 9. This CDR3 reads CASSSQLAGGSNEQFF. CDR3 sequence (DNA): TGTGCCAGCAGCTCCCAACTAGCGGGGGGTTCAAATGAGCAGTTCTTC.

J is TRBJ1-6 and V is TRBV30; TRBD1 aligns across 7 bases. The germline CDR1 and CDR2 sequences are GTSNPN and SVGIG (reference sequence). The CDR3 is 13 amino acids. Trimming removed 5 bases from V and 7 bases from J; junction bases left unmatched: 5. The CDR3 DNA follows: TGTGCCTGGTCCGGGACAGTCAATTCACCCCTCCACTTT. Protein: CAWSGTVNSPLHF.

The rearrangement uses TRBV27 and TRBJ1-5; D is uncertain. V was shortened by 0 bases and J by 7 bases, with 13 bases between the two germline ends. The CDR3 is 15 amino acids. Germline V CDR1 and CDR2: MNHEY, SMNVEV (reference sequence). CDR3 region: CASSLSYEVRQPQHF. The CDR3 nucleotides read TGTGCCAGCAGTTTATCCTATGAGGTGCGGCAGCCCCAGCATTTT.

The genes are TRBV10-3 and TRBJ1-2, with 8 bases identical to TRBD1. Germline lookup yields CDR1 ENHRY and CDR2 SYGVKD. Trimming took 6 bases from V and 8 from J; bases not matched to a gene: 11. The CDR3 covers 14 residues. The CDR3 sequence: CAISVSQGAEGYTF. CDR3 coding DNA: TGTGCCATCAGCGTTTCCCAGGGGGCGGAAGGCTACACCTTC.

The chain joins TRBV11-2 to TRBJ1-2; D unclear. This CDR3 has 16 amino acids. Germline V lookup: CDR1 SGHAT, CDR2 FQNNGV. Trimming pared 4 bases from V and 2 bases from J, leaving 17 bases between. The CDR3 is CASSSPRLTRNYGYTF. The CDR3 DNA reads as TGTGCCAGCAGCTCCCCCCGACTCACAAGGAACTATGGCTACACCTTC.